A single sample gave rise to the 4 T cell receptor beta chains below, sequenced in a study of Graves' ophthalmopathy and Graves' hyperthyroidism. The authors amplified TCR beta CDR3 regions from RNA transcripts. A first-round RT-PCR used HTBI primers, followed by a second-round multiplex PCR. Via MiXCR, TCRdb re-called the multiplex PCR reads, giving one row per CDR3 protein. This sample carries 350,000 to 400,000 distinct CDR3 sequences, approximately 16% of them seen once, and the ten largest clones take around 1.6%. Sequencing was done on a sample of peripheral blood. These receptors were taken from a woman aged 18-29 years with Graves' ophthalmopathy.

This clonotype has ten or more counts. This chain's CDR3 is CASSYRIRDRELNTEAFF. The CDR3 DNA is TGTGCCAGCAGTTACCGAATCCGGGACAGGGAGCTGAACACTGAAGCTTTCTTT. The chain has TRBV6-2 or TRBV6-3 and TRBJ1-1; 9 positions agree with TRBD1. J gave up 0 bases and V 2 bases, and 10 bases lay outside the gene matches. The CDR3 loop spans 18 amino acids. Looked up from germline, CDR1 is MNHEY and CDR2 is SVGEGT.

This clonotype was recorded many times. The rearrangement joins TRBV5-1 to TRBJ2-2; perhaps TRBD1 as D (6 bases). Germline values: CDR1 SGHRS, CDR2 YFSETQ. V was clipped by 7 bases and J by 6 bases, with 19 bases between them. The CDR3 is 15 amino acids. The CDR3 region has the DNA TGCGCCAGCGCGCAGGGGCAGGGTGAAGCCGGGGAGCTGTTTTTT. Its protein is CASAQGQGEAGELFF.

The table lists this clonotype with many counts. The J gene is TRBJ1-1, the V gene TRBV19; D remains unclear. The germline gives CDR1 LNHDA, CDR2 SQIVND (reference sequence). V was cut by 7 bases and J by 2 bases, with 8 bases left in between. The CDR3 has 12 residues. Here the CDR3 DNA reads TGTGCCAGTATCAGACAAAACACTGAAGCTTTCTTT. It yields the protein CASIRQNTEAFF.

The table lists this clonotype with many counts. This chain uses TRBV18 with TRBJ1-5; TRBD1 agrees at 12 bases. The germline gives CDR1 KGHSH, CDR2 LQKENI. V lost 0 bases and J lost 4; bases outside the gene matches: 4. The CDR3 totals 17 residues. CDR3 in DNA: TGTGCCAGCTCACCACCTGGGGGACAGGGGGCGAATCAGCCCCAGCATTTT. Residues: CASSPPGGQGANQPQHF.